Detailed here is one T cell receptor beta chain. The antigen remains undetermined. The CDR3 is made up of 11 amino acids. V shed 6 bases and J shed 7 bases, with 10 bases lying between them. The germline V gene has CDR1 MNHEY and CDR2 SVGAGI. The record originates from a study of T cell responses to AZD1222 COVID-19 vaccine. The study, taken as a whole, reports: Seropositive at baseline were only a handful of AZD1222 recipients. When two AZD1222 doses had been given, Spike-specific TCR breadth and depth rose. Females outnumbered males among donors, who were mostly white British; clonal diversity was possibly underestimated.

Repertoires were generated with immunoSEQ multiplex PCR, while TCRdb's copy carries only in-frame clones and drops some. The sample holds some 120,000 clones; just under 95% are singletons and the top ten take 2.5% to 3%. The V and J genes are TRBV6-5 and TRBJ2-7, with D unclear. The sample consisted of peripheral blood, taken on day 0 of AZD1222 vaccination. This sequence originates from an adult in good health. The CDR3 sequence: CASRSRAEQYF. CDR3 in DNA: TGTGCCAGCAGGTCTAGGGCTGAGCAGTACTTC.